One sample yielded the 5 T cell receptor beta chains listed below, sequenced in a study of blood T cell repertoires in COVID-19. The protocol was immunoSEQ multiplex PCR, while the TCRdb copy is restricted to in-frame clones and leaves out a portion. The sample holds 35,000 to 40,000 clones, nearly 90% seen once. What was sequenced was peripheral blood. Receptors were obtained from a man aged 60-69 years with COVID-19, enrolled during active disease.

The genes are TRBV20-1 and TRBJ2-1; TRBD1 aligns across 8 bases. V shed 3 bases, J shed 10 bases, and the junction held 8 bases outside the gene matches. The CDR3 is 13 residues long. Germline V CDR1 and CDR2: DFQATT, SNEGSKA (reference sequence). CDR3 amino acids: CSASNRGFYEQFF. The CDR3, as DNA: TGCAGTGCTAGTAACAGGGGGTTTTACGAGCAGTTCTTC.

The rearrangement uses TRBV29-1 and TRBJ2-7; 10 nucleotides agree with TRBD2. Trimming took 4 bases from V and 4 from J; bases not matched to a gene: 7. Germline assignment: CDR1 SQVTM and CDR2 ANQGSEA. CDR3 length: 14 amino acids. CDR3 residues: CSVVASGREYEQYF. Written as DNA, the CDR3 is TGCAGCGTTGTCGCGAGCGGGAGGGAATACGAGCAGTACTTC.

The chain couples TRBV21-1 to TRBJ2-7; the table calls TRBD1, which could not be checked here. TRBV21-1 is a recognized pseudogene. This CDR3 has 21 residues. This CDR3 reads CASSKVFWVVGTEDIAYEQYF. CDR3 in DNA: TGTGCCAGCAGCAAGGTTTTTTGGGTGGTCGGGACAGAAGATATTGCCTACGAGCAGTACTTC.

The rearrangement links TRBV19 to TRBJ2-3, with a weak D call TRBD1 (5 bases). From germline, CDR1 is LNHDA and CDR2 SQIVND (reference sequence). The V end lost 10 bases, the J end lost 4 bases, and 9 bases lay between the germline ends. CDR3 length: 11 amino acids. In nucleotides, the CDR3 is TGTGCCACCAAGGGGCCAGATACGCAGTATTTT. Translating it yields CATKGPDTQYF.

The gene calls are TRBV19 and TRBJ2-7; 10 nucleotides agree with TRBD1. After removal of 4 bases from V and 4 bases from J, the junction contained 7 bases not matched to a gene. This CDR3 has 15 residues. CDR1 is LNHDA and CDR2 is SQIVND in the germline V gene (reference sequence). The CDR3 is CASSKTGGGMYEQYF. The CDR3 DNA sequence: TGTGCCAGTAGTAAGACAGGGGGCGGAATGTACGAGCAGTACTTC.